Sequencing of this T cell receptor (beta chain) was carried out in a study of beta chain features in type 1 diabetes. Overall study results and limits: Type 1 diabetes patients had moderately but significantly shorter TCRB CDR3s in all four CD4+ subsets. Within patients, naive, central memory and Treg TCRB repertoires seemed more similar than within healthy donors. Reduced insertions and increased deletions marked VDJ junctions in type 1 diabetes patients.

This clone was picked up a small number of times. Antigen: not known. Every donor provided one heparinised blood draw, which averaged about 110 mL. Purities over 95% were achieved in all sorted populations. Investigators reverse transcribed all isolated RNA, so they sequenced expressed TCRB transcripts. Profiling relied on immunoSEQ multiplex PCR, and the TCRdb table lists in-frame clones only, not all of them. The sample records about 190,000 clones, less than 9.5% being singletons. This CDR3 contains 13 residues. V dropped 2 bases and J dropped 2 bases, with 6 bases sitting between them. Per germline, CDR1 MNHNY and CDR2 SVGAGI (reference sequence).

The chain carries TRBV6-6 and TRBJ1-1; D call uncertain. The sequence came from a woman between 40 and 55 years old with type 1 diabetes. Material: central memory CD4+ T cells from blood. The CDR3 DNA reads as TGTGCCAGCAGTTACGCAGGAAACACTGAAGCTTTCTTT. This sequence encodes CASSYAGNTEAFF.